A single sample is the source of the 2 T cell receptor beta chains below, sequenced in a study of T cell responses to AZD1222 COVID-19 vaccine. Assay used: immunoSEQ multiplex PCR; TCRdb lists only in-frame clones, some missing. Among tens of thousands of clones listed, 80% were seen once. The specimen was peripheral blood, collected on day 0 of AZD1222 vaccination. The receptor set was obtained from an adult in good health.

The V call is TRBV5-1, the J call TRBJ1-2, with D tentatively TRBD1 (5 bases). Trimming left V 0 bases short and J 0 bases short, with 12 bases between. The CDR3 length is 16 residues. Germline CDR1 reads SGHRS; CDR2 reads YFSETQ. CDR3 DNA sequence: TGCGCCAGCAGCTTGGAGGGGTGGACCGCTAACTATGGCTACACCTTC. Protein: CASSLEGWTANYGYTF. The full variable domain, with the rest looked up from reference TRBV5-1 and TRBJ1-2, is KAGVTQTPRYLIKTRGQQVTLSCSPISGHRSVSWYQQTPGQGLQFLFEYFSETQRNKGNFPGRFSGRQFSNSRSEMNVSTLELGDSALYLCASSLEGWTANYGYTFGSGTRLTVV.

J is TRBJ1-1 and V is TRBV9, with a weak D call TRBD1 (5 bases). Deletions cut 4 bases from V and 1 base from J, with 14 bases between. The CDR3 totals 15 residues. From germline, CDR1 is SGDLS and CDR2 YYNGEE. The CDR3 loop reads CASSPHGGTNTEAFF. CDR3 DNA sequence: TGTGCCAGCAGCCCCCATGGGGGGACGAACACTGAAGCTTTCTTT.